These 5 T cell receptor beta chains originate from one sample sequenced in a study of regulatory T cells. Primers: 52 TRBV forward and 13 TRBJ reverse. This table comes from immunoSEQ multiplex PCR, and its TCRdb copy is limited to in-frame clones, with some not included. The data hold around 10,000 clones, with 84% observed a single time. The specimen sequenced was CD8+ T cells sorted from blood. These receptors all stem from a person under 30 with CD3G deficiency.

The chain employs TRBV6-1 and TRBJ2-7; D uncertain. CDR3 size: 13 residues. Germline V gene lookup returns CDR1 MNHNS and CDR2 SASEGT. The V end lost 3 bases, the J end lost 0 bases, and 6 bases lay between the germline ends. In DNA, the CDR3 is TGTGCCAGCAGTGAGGCAGCCTCCTACGAGCAGTACTTC. Protein: CASSEAASYEQYF.

The chain employs TRBV5-1 and TRBJ1-1, with no clear D. There are 13 residues in the CDR3. Germline loops: CDR1 SGHRS, CDR2 YFSETQ. V lost 0 bases and J 0 bases, leaving 3 bases between the germline ends. The CDR3: CASSLALNTEAFF. As DNA, the CDR3 is TGCGCCAGCAGCTTGGCTCTGAACACTGAAGCTTTCTTT.

V usage is TRBV28 and J usage is TRBJ2-1; possibly TRBD2 for D (6 bases). This CDR3 spans 16 amino acids. V was clipped by 1 base and J by 3 bases, with 13 bases between them. Per the germline V gene, CDR1 is MDHEN and CDR2 is SYDVKM. This CDR3 reads CASSLSPREFYNEQFF. CDR3 DNA: TGTGCCAGCAGTTTATCCCCCCGGGAGTTCTACAATGAGCAGTTCTTC.

The table lists this clone with a few counts. The chain uses TRBV11-2 and TRBJ2-7, with unresolved D. The germline CDR1 and CDR2 sequences are SGHAT and FQNNGV. The length of the CDR3 is 13 residues. Trimming shortened V by 1 base and J by 5 bases, and 9 bases separated the two germline ends. The CDR3 region is CASSLAEHHEQYF. CDR3 bases: TGTGCCAGCAGCTTAGCCGAGCACCACGAGCAGTACTTC.

The chain employs TRBV28 and TRBJ2-1; the match to TRBD2 covers 9 bases. V lost 2 bases to trimming and J lost 5 bases; unmatched junction nucleotides: 4. In germline, CDR1 is MDHEN, CDR2 SYDVKM. The CDR3 totals 15 residues. CDR3 protein: CASSLVLAGNNEQFF. In DNA, the CDR3 is TGTGCCAGCAGTTTAGTTCTAGCGGGGAACAATGAGCAGTTCTTC.